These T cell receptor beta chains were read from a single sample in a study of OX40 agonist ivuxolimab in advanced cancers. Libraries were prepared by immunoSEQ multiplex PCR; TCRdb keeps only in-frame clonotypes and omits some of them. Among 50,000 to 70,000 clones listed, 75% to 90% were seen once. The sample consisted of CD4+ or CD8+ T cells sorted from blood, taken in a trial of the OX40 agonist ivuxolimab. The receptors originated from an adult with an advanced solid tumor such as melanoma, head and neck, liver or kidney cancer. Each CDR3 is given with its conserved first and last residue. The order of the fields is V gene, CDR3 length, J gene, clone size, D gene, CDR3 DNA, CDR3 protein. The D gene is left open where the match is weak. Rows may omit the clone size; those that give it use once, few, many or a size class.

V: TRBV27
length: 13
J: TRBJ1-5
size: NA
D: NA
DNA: TGTGCCAGCACCCGGACCCCCGGTCAGCCCCAGCATTTT
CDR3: CASTRTPGQPQHF

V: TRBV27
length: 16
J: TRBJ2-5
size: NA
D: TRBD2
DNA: TGTGCCAGCAGTTCTCGACTAGCGGGGGGACAAGAGACCCAGTACTTC
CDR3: CASSSRLAGGQETQYF

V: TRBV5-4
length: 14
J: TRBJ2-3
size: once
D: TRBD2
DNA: TGTGCCAGCAGCTGGGATAGCGGGGGAGATACGCAGTATTTT
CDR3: CASSWDSGGDTQYF

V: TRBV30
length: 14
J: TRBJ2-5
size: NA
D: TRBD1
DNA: TGTGCCTGGAACGGAGGACAGGGACCAGAGACCCAGTACTTC
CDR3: CAWNGGQGPETQYF

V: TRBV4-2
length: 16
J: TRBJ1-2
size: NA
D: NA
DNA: TGTGCCAGCAGCCAAGAGTACGCAGGGGATGACTATGGCTACACCTTC
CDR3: CASSQEYAGDDYGYTF

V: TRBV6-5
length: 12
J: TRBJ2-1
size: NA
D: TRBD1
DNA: TGTGCCAGCAGCCGACAGGGGGGCGAGAGGTTCTTC
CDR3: CASSRQGGERFF

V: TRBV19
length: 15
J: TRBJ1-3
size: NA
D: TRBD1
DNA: TGTGCCAGTAAGATGGGGGACAGTCCTGGAAACACCATATATTTT
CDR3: CASKMGDSPGNTIYF

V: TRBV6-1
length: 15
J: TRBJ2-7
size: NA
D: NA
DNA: TGTGCCAGCAGAGGACGGAACAACCCGATCTACGAGCAGTACTTC
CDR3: CASRGRNNPIYEQYF

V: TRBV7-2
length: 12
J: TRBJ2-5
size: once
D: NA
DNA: TGTGCCAGCAGCTTACACCAAGAGACCCAGTACTTC
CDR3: CASSLHQETQYF

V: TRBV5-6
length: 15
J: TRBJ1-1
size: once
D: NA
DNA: TGTGCCAGCAGCTTTTATTGGCTCCGGGACACTGAAGCTTTCTTT
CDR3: CASSFYWLRDTEAFF

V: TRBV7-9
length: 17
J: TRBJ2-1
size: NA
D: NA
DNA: TGTGCCAGCAGCCCCCCGTTGCGGTTCAGCTCCTACAATGAGCAGTTCTTC
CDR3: CASSPPLRFSSYNEQFF

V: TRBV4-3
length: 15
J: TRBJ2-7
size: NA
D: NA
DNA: TGCGCCAGCAGCCAAGATGTGACAGACTCCTACGAGCAGTACTTC
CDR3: CASSQDVTDSYEQYF

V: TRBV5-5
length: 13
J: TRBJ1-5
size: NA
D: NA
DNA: TGTGCCAGCAGCTTGGTAGTCGATCAGCCCCAGCATTTT
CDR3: CASSLVVDQPQHF

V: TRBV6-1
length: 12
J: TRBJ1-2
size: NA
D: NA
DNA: TGTGCCAGCAGTCCAGGGGAAGGTGGCTACACCTTC
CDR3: CASSPGEGGYTF

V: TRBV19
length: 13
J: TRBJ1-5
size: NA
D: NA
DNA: TGTGCCAGTAGCCCCGGGGGAGGGCAGCCCCAGCATTTT
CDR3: CASSPGGGQPQHF

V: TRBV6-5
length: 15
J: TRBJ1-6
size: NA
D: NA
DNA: TGTGCCAGCAAACTAGGGACGATGGTCGGGTCACCCCTCCACTTT
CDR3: CASKLGTMVGSPLHF

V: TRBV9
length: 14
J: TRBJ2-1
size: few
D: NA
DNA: TGTGCCAGCAGCGTAGATCGGGGGAGGAATGAGCAGTTCTTC
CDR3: CASSVDRGRNEQFF

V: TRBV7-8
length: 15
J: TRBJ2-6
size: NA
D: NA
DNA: TGTGCCAGCAGCTTTGGGTACTCTGGGGCCAACGTCCTGACTTTC
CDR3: CASSFGYSGANVLTF

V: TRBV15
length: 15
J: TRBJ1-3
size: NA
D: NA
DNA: TGTGCCGCATCAACCCCCCAGGGACTCGGAAACACCATATATTTT
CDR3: CAASTPQGLGNTIYF

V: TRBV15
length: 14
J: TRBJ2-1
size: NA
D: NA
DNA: TGTGCCACCAGCAGAGATTTAGGGCCCAATGAGCAGTTCTTC
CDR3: CATSRDLGPNEQFF

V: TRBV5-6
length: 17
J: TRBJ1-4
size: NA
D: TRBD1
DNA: TGTGCCAGCAGCTTGGGAGATGGAGGTCAGGGGGCAGCAAAACTGTTTTTT
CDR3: CASSLGDGGQGAAKLFF

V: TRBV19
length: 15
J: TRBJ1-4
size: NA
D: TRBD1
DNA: TGTGCCAGTAGTAACCGACAGGGCCATAATGAAAAACTGTTTTTT
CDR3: CASSNRQGHNEKLFF

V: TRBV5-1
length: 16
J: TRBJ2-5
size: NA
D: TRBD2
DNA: TGCGCCAGCAGCCCTGGGATAGCGGGAGGGCCGGAGACCCAGTACTTC
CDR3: CASSPGIAGGPETQYF

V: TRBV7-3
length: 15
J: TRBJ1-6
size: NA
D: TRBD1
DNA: TGTGCCAGCAGCGCAGGGGACAGGGGAAATTCACCCCTCCACTTT
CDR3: CASSAGDRGNSPLHF

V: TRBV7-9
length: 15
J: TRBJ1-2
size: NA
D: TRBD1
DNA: TGTGCCAGCAGCTCGACGGACAGGGCGGGCTATGGCTACACCTTC
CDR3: CASSSTDRAGYGYTF

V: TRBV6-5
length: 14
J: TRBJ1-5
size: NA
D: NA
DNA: TGTGCCAGCAGGCAAACGGTATTCAATCAGCCCCAGCATTTT
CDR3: CASRQTVFNQPQHF

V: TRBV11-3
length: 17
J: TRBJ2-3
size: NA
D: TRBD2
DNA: TGTGCCAGCAGCTTAGGGTGGGGCGGGAGATCTACAGATACGCAGTATTTT
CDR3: CASSLGWGGRSTDTQYF

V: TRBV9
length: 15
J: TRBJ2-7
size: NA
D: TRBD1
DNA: TGTGCCAGCAGCGTATTAGGACAGGGGGCGTACGAGCAGTACTTC
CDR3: CASSVLGQGAYEQYF

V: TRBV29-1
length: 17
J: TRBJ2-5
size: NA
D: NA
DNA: TGCAGCGCCCGGACAAGGGGGGATTACACCTCTCAAGAGACCCAGTACTTC
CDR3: CSARTRGDYTSQETQYF

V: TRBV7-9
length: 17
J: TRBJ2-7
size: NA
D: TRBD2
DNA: TGTGCCAGCAGCTTAACCCACCTTAGGACTAGCGGGAGCGAGCAGTACTTC
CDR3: CASSLTHLRTSGSEQYF

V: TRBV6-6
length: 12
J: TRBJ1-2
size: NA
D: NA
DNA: TGTGCCAGCAGTTACTCGGGGCGCGGCTACACCTTC
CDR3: CASSYSGRGYTF

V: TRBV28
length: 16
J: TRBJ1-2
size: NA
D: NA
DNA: TGTGCCAGCAGTTCGTGGCGGGGCCGGGACACCTATGGCTACACCTTC
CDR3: CASSSWRGRDTYGYTF

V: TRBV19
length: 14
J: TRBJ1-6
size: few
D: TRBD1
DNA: TGTGCCAGTAGTCTAGGGGGCTGGGATTCACCCCTCCACTTT
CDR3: CASSLGGWDSPLHF